This T cell receptor beta chain was captured by sequencing in a study of cytomegalovirus exposure and HLA in healthy donors. As regards this clone: What it binds is not known.

General observations from the study: The study found most TCR sequences rare, yet found some public TCRs in many donors. With high specificity and sensitivity, the classifier reportedly diagnosed cytomegalovirus status. The study recorded 164 TCR beta chains that were cytomegalovirus-associated.

The donors were part of the validation cohort of around 110 subjects. That cohort was separate from the first cohort, which comprised 500 to 700 subjects. Deletions cut 0 bases from V and 1 base from J, with 3 bases between. CDR1 MNHNY and CDR2 SVGAGI come from the germline V gene (reference sequence). The CDR3 sequence is 13 residues long. Profiling relied on immunoSEQ multiplex PCR, and the TCRdb table lists in-frame clones only, not all of them. The sample yields some 310,000 clones, roughly 90% seen once. This TCR was recovered from a man aged 25-45 years in good health and CMV-seronegative. The chain employs TRBV6-6 and TRBJ1-1; D uncertain. Material: PBMCs. The CDR3 DNA reads as TGTGCCAGCAGTTACTCGGCGAACACTGAAGCTTTCTTT. It is translated as CASSYSANTEAFF.